This T cell receptor (beta chain) was documented in a study of tumor-infiltrating lymphocytes in primary liver carcinoma. The input was roughly 0.5 ug total RNA; TCR beta cDNA was made from it with a constant-region primer. Sequencing libraries for TCR beta derived from three nested multiplex PCR rounds that used slightly modified ARM-PCR. The opening two PCR rounds, about 11 cycles each, paired TRBV1-TRBV30 forward primers with a C-beta reverse primer. In TCRdb, the multiplex PCR reads were re-called with MiXCR into one record per CDR3 protein. The table has almost 45,000 distinct CDR3 sequences, roughly 74% seen once. The tissue used was unsorted bulk material of about 19-33 mg. RNA and DNA were co-extracted from it with the AllPrep DNA/RNA mini kit. Notes on this clonotype: The conserved closing phenylalanine or tryptophan is absent in this CDR3, likely reflecting a read error.

CDR1 and CDR2 (germline): SQVTM, ANQGSEA. The CDR3 runs to 14 residues. This clonotype was sampled from a woman aged 25 to 39 with primary liver carcinoma and hepatitis B virus infection. This chain links TRBV29-1 with TRBJ2-7; the match to TRBD1 covers 7 bases. The sequencing sample was made of tumor-adjacent normal liver tissue. CDR3 loop: CRVGQSTGVGEQYL. The CDR3 nucleotides are TGCAGGGTTGGCCAATCAACAGGGGTGGGCGAGCAGTACTTG.